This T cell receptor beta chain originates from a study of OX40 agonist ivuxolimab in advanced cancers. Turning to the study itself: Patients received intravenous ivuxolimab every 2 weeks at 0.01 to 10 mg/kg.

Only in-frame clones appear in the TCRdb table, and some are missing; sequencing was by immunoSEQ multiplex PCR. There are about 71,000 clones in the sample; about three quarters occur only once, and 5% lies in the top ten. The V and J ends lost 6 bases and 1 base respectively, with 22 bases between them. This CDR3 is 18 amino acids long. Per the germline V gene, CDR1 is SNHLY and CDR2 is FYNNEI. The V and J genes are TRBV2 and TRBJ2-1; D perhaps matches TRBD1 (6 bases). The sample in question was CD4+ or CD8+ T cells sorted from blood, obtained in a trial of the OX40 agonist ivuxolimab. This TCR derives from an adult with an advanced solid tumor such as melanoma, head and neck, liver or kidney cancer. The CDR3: CASRWVGQSTGSYNEQFF. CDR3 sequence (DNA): TGTGCCAGCAGGTGGGTCGGACAGTCAACAGGTTCCTACAATGAGCAGTTCTTC.